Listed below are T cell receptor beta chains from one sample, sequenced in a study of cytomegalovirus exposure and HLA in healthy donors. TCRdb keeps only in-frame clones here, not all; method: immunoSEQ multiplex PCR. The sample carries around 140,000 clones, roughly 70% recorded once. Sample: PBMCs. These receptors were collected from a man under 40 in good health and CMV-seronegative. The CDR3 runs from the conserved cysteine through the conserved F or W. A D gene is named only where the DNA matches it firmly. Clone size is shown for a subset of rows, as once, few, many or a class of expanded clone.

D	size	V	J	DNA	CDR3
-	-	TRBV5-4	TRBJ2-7	TGTGCCAGCAGCTTAGATAGGGACAAAACCTACGAGCAGTACTTC	CASSLDRDKTYEQYF
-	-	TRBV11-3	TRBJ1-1	TGTGCCAGCAGCTCTGGGGCGAAGAACACTGAAGCTTTCTTT	CASSSGAKNTEAFF
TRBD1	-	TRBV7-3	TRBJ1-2	TGTGCCAGCAGCCATTCTGGACAGGGGTCTGGCTACACCTTC	CASSHSGQGSGYTF
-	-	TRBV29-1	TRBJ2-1	TGCAGCGTATCCCGAGGGCCGAGCTCCTACAATGAGCAGTTCTTC	CSVSRGPSSYNEQFF
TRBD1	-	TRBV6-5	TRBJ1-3	TGTGCCAGCAGTTACGGGCAGGGGGAGGGAAACACCATATATTTT	CASSYGQGEGNTIYF
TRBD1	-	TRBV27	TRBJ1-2	TGTGCCAGCAGCCGGAGCGGGGACAGGGGTAGCTACACCTTC	CASSRSGDRGSYTF
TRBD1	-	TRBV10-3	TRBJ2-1	TGTGCCATCACTAAACTCCGGGACAGGGAAGAGCACAATGAGCAGTTCTTC	CAITKLRDREEHNEQFF
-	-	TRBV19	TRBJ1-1	TGTGCCAGTAGTAGCCCCCAGATCATGAACACTGAAGCTTTCTTT	CASSSPQIMNTEAFF
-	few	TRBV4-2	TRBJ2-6	TGTGCCAGCAGCCAAGATTTCCGGAGCTCTGGGGCCAACGGCCTGACTTTC	CASSQDFRSSGANGLTF
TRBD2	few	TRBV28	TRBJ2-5	TGTGCCAGCAAGGGCGGGGGGGGTCAAGAGACCCAGTACTTC	CASKGGGGQETQYF
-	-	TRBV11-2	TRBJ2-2	TGTGCCAGCAGCTTAGGGTCTGCCACAGGGGAGCTGTTTTTT	CASSLGSATGELFF
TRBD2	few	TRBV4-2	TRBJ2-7	TGTGCCAGCAGCCAAGACGCGGGGGGCTCCTACGAGCAGTACTTC	CASSQDAGGSYEQYF
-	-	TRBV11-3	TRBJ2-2	TGTGCCAGCAGCTTAGAAGGCAGGGCGAACACCGGGGAGCTGTTTTTT	CASSLEGRANTGELFF